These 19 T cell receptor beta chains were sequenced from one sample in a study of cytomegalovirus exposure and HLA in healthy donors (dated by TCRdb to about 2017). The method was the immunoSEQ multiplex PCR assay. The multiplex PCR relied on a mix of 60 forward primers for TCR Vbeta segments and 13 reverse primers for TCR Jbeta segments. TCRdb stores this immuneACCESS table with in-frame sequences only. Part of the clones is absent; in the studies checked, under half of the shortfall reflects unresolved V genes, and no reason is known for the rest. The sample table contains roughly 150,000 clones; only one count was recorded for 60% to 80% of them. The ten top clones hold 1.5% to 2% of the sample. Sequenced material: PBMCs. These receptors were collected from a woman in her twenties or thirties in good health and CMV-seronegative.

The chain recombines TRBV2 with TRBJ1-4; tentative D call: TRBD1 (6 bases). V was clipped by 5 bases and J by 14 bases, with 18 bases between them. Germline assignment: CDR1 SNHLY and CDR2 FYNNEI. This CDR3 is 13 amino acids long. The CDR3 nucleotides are TGTGCCAGCAGTAAGGACAGTCCCGAAAGGCTGTTTTTT. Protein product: CASSKDSPERLFF.

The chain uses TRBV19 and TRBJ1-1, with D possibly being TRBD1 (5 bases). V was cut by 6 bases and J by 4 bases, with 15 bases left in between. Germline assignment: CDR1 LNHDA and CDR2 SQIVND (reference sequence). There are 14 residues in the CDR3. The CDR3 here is CASSRIGVSTEAFF. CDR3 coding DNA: TGTGCCAGTAGCAGGATAGGGGTTAGCACTGAAGCTTTCTTT.

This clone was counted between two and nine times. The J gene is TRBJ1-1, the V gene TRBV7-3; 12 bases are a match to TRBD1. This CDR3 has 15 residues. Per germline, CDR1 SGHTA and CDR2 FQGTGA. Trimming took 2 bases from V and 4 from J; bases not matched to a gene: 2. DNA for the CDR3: TGTGCCAGCAGCTTATCGGGACAGGGGGCCACTGAAGCTTTCTTT. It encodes CASSLSGQGATEAFF.

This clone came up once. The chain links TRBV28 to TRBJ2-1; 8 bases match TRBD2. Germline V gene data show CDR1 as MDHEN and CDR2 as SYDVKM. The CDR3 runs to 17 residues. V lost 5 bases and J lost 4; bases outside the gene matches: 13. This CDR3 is CASSQPLGAGGYNEQFF. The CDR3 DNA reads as TGTGCCAGCAGTCAACCCCTTGGGGCGGGAGGTTACAATGAGCAGTTCTTC.

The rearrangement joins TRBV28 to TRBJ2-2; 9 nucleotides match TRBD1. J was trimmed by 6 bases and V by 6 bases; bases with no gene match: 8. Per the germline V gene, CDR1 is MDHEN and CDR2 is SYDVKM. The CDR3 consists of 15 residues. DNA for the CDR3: TGTGCCAGCAGGAAGAGGGACAGGGAGTCCGGGGAGCTGTTTTTT. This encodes CASRKRDRESGELFF.

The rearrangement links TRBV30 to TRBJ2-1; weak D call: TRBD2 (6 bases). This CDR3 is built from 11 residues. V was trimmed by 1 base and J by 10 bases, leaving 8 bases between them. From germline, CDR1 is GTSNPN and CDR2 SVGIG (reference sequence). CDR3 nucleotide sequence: TGTGCCTGGAGTGCGGGACTGGAGCAGTTCTTC. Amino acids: CAWSAGLEQFF.

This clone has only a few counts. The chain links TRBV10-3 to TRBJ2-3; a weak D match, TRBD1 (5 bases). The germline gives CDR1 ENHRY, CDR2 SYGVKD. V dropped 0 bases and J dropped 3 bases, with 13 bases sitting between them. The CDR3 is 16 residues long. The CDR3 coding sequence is TGTGCCATCAGTGAGTCGAAAGGGGCCGGAACAGATACGCAGTATTTT. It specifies CAISESKGAGTDTQYF.

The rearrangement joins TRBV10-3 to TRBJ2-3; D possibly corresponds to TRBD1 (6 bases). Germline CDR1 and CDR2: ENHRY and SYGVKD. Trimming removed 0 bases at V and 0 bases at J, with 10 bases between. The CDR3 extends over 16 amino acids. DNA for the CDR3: TGTGCCATCAGTGAGTCACAGGGAAAGAGCACAGATACGCAGTATTTT. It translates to CAISESQGKSTDTQYF.

CDR3 sequence: CASSMTGSNVLTF. CDR3 nucleotide sequence: TGTGCCAGCAGCATGACAGGGTCCAACGTCCTGACTTTC. The chain is built from TRBV7-3 and TRBJ2-6; 7 nucleotides match TRBD1. V dropped 5 bases and J dropped 8; count of bases not matched to a gene: 3. The CDR3 length is 13 residues. Germline V gives CDR1 SGHTA, CDR2 FQGTGA.

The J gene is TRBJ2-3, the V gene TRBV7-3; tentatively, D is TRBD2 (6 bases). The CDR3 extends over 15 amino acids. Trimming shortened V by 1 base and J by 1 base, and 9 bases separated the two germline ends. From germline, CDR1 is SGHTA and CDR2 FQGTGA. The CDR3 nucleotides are TGTGCCAGCAGCTTAAGGGGGACTGGCACAGATACGCAGTATTTT. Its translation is CASSLRGTGTDTQYF.

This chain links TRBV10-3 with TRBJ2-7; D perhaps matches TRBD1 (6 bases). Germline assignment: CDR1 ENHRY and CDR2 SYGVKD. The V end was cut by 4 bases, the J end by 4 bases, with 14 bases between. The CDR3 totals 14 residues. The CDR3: CAISGGQGDYEQYV. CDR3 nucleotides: TGTGCCATCAGTGGGGGGCAGGGAGATTACGAGCAGTACGTC.

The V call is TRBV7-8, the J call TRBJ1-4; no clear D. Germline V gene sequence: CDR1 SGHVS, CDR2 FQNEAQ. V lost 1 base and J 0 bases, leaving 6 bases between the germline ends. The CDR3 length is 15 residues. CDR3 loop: CASSLDRATNEKLFF. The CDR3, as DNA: TGTGCCAGCAGCTTAGACCGAGCAACTAATGAAAAACTGTTTTTT.

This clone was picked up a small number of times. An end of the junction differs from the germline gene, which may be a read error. DNA for the CDR3: TGTGCTAGCAGCCGCGACAGGAACACTGAAGCTTTCTTT. Translated: CASSRDRNTEAFF. This chain connects TRBV7-7 to TRBJ1-1, with a tentative D call TRBD1 (5 bases). Germline V CDR1 and CDR2: SSHAT, FNYEAQ (reference sequence). The length of the CDR3 is 13 residues.

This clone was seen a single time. The CDR3 reads CASGQDRGPGEQYV. CDR3 in DNA: TGTGCTAGCGGCCAGGACAGGGGGCCTGGGGAGCAGTACGTC. V gene TRBV7-7 combines with J gene TRBJ2-7, with 11 bases that match TRBD1. Germline assignment: CDR1 SSHAT and CDR2 FNYEAQ (reference sequence). The CDR3 is made up of 14 amino acids.

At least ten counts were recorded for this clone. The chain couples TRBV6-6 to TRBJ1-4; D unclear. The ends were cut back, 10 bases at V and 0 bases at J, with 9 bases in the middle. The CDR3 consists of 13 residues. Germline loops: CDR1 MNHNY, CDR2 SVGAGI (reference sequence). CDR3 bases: TGTGCCACCGCCGGGGCAACTAATGAAAAACTGTTTTTT. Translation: CATAGATNEKLFF.

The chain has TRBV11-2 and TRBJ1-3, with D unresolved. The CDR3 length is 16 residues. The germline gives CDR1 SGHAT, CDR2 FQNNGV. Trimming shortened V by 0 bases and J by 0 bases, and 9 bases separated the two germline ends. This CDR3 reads CASSLDRIRSGNTIYF. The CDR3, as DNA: TGTGCCAGCAGCTTAGACAGAATCCGCTCTGGAAACACCATATATTTT.

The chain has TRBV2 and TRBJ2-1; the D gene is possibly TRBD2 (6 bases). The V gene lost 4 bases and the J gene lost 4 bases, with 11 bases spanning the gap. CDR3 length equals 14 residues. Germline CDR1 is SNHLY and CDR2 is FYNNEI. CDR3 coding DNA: TGTGCCAGCAGTGTAGGAGGGGCTTACAATGAGCAGTTCTTC. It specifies CASSVGGAYNEQFF. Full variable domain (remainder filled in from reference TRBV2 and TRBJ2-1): EPEVTQTPSHQVTQMGQEVILRCVPISNHLYFYWYRQILGQKVEFLVSFYNNEISEKSEIFDDQFSVERPDGSNFTLKIRSTKLEDSAMYFCASSVGGAYNEQFFGPGTRLTVL.

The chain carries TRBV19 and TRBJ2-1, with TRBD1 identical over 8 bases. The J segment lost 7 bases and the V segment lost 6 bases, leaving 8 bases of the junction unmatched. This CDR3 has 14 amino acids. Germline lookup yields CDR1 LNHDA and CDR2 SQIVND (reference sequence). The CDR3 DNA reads TGTGCCAGTAGGGGAGGCAGGGGGCTAAATGAGCAGTTCTTC. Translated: CASRGGRGLNEQFF.

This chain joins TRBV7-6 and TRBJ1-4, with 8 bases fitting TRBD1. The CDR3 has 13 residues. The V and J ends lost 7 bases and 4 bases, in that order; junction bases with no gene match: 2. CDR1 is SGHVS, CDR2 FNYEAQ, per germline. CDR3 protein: CASTGGINEKLFF. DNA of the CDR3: TGTGCCAGCACAGGGGGCATTAATGAAAAACTGTTTTTT.